This record looks at one T cell receptor (beta chain) sequence and its context. This clone was observed a handful of times. The antigen it recognizes is unknown. There are no base qualities to consult, and no much larger clone falls within one base. TCR beta chain CDR3 regions were sequenced from genomic DNA using the immunoSEQ assay. Rearranged VDJ segments were amplified with primers that anneal to V and J segments. The paper's processing steps were these. The ImmunoSeq Analyzer software was used to compute clonality and richness metrics. Differentially abundant clones between regions were identified using Fisher's exact test plus a beta-binomial method for added stringency. TCRdb took over this immuneACCESS table, retaining in-frame rearrangements with V and J assigned. Such tables are incomplete; in checked studies, under half of the missing clones stem from an unresolved V gene, and the remainder is unexplained. V, J and clone size are taken as reported in that table, and D and trimming were inferred from the DNA itself. The sample profile shows 20,000 or so clones; about two thirds of them were found once. The ten largest clones add up to approximately 18% of the sample.

The record originates from a study of intratumoral heterogeneity in liver cancer. Context from the whole study: In the full roughly 14-patient cohort, the median age was about 63 years and the majority of patients were male. The overall cohort comprised some 74 multiregional samples from about 14 HCC patients, with approximately 50 tumoral and 20 or so adjacent nontumoral regions. To investigate intratumor heterogeneity, the study integrated RNA-seq, DNA sequencing, TCR-seq and SNP array data drawn from multiple regions of hepatocellular carcinoma specimens.

V and J lose 6 bases and 3 bases, and a span of 24 bases separates them. Including cysteine and phenylalanine, the CDR3 has 17 amino acids. The kept DNA is CDR3 alone, 51 bases in frame from the first base. As encoded in the germline V gene, CDR1 is MDHEN while CDR2 is SYDVKM. Every patient had early-stage hepatocellular carcinoma and received no therapy prior to surgical resection. None of the sampled areas showed macroscopic evidence of necrosis or hemorrhage. TCR sequencing (ImmunoSeq) was performed on multiple regions from a couple of patients. Each frozen resection tissue sample was taken at least 1 cm away from every other sample. Samples labelled N were derived from nontumoral liver tissue adjacent to the tumor. Genomic DNA was extracted from bulk tissue using the DNeasy blood and tissue kit. The full study reports these points: The authors acknowledged a relatively low patient number and under-sampled tumor-infiltrating lymphocyte representation as limitations.

The receptor's source is a woman between 70 and 85 years old with hepatocellular carcinoma. This sample comprised tumor-adjacent normal tissue, obtained before any cancer treatment. The rearrangement combines TRBV28 with TRBJ2-7; perhaps TRBD1 is the D gene, with 5 bases matching. The CDR3 region has the sequence CASSPPGAWGLNYEQYF. The nucleotide sequence is given as TGTGCCAGCAGCCCCCCCGGCGCTTGGGGCCTAAACTACGAGCAGTACTTC. With the rest looked up from the reference TRBV28 and TRBJ2-7 genes rather than sequenced, the full variable domain is DVKVTQSSRYLVKRTGEKVFLECVQDMDHENMFWYRQDPGLGLRLIYFSYDVKMKEKGDIPEGYSVSREKKERFSLILESASTNQTSMYLCASSPPGAWGLNYEQYFGPGTRLTVT.